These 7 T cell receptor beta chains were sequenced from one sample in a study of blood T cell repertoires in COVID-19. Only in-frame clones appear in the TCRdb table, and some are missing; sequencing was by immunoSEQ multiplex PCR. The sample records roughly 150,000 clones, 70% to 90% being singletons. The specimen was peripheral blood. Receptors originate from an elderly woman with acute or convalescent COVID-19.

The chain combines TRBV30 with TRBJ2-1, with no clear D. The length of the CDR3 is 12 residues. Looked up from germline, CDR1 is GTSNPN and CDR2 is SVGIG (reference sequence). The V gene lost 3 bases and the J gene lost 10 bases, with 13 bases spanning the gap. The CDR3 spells CAWRPDFGEQFF. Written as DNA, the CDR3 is TGTGCCTGGAGACCCGACTTCGGCGAGCAGTTCTTC.

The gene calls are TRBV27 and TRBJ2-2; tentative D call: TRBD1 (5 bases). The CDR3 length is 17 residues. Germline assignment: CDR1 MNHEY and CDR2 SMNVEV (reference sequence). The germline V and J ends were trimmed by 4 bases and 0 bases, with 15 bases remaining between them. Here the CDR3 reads CASSYLLDSANTGELFF. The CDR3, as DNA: TGTGCCAGCAGTTATCTTCTCGACAGCGCGAACACCGGGGAGCTGTTTTTT.

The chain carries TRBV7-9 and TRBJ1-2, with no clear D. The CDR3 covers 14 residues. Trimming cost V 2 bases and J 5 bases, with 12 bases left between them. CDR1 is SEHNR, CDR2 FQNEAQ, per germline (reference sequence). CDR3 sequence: CASSLSPLGYGYTF. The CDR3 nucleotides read TGTGCCAGCAGCTTAAGTCCACTAGGGTATGGCTACACCTTC.

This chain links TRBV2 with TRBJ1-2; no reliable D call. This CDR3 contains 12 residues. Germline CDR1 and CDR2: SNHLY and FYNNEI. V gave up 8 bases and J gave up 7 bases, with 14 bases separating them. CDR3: CASSTTGSGYTF. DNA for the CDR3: TGTGCCAGCTCAACAACGGGTTCTGGCTACACCTTC.

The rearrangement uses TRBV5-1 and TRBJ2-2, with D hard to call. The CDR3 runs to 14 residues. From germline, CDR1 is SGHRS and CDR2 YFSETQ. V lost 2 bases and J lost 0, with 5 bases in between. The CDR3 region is CASSFLPNTGELFF. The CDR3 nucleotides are TGCGCCAGCAGCTTCCTTCCGAACACCGGGGAGCTGTTTTTT.

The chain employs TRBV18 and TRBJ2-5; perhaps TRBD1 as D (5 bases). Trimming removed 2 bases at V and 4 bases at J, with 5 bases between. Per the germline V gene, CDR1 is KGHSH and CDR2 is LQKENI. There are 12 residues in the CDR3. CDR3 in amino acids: CASSPGAETQYF. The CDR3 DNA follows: TGTGCCAGCTCACCAGGGGCAGAGACCCAGTACTTC.

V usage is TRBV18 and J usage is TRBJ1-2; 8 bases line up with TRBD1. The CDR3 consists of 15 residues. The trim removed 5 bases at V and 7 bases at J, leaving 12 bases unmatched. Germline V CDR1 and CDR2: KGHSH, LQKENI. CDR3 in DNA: TGTGCCAGCTCAGGCACTTCCCAGGGGGCGCTTGGCTACACCTTC. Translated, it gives CASSGTSQGALGYTF.